A single sample gave rise to the 10 T cell receptor beta chains below, sequenced in a study of beta chain features in type 1 diabetes (dated by TCRdb to between 2017 and 2018). The antigens of these receptors remain unknown. Library preparation used the immunoSEQ multiplex PCR assay. The High Capacity cDNA Reverse Transcription Kit was used to reverse transcribe all of the isolated RNA, meaning that expressed TCRB transcripts were what got sequenced. Sourced from immuneACCESS, this table was stored by TCRdb with only in-frame sequences that have V and J called. A share of the clones is absent; for the studies checked, an unresolved V gene accounts for under half, and the remainder has no known explanation. Here the sample has around 600,000 clones; 9.5% to 15% occur a single time. The top ten clonotypes cover about 0.11% of the sample. Results the study describes overall, beyond this receptor: Type 1 diabetes patients showed a moderate but significant shortening of TCRB CDR3 length in all four CD4+ subsets.

The sample comprised naive CD4+ T cells from blood. This specimen's cell subset or site label, per the study, means: true naive CD4+ T cells. Receptor source: a man aged 30-40 years with type 1 diabetes.

The chain uses TRBV5-4 and TRBJ2-5; perhaps TRBD2 as D (5 bases). CDR3 length: 13 amino acids. Germline values: CDR1 SGHNT, CDR2 YYREEE (reference sequence). The V end lost 1 base, the J end lost 5 bases, and 9 bases lay between the germline ends. The CDR3 DNA follows: TGTGCCAGCAGCTTGTCATTAGCGGAGACCCAGTACTTC. This sequence encodes CASSLSLAETQYF.

This clone appeared a few times. The same CDR3 can be traced to other DNA sequences in this sample. J is TRBJ1-5 and V is TRBV7-2; D perhaps matches TRBD1 (6 bases). The V gene's germline CDR1 is SGHTA and CDR2 FQGNSA. CDR3 length equals 14 residues. V lost 5 bases and J lost 3, with 11 bases in between. The CDR3 DNA reads TGTGCCAGCAGCACGACAGGCCACAATCAGCCCCAGCATTTT. The encoded protein is CASSTTGHNQPQHF.

The rearrangement joins TRBV6-1 to TRBJ1-5; possibly TRBD1 for D (6 bases). The CDR3 loop spans 14 amino acids. V was shortened by 10 bases and J by 5 bases, with 18 bases between the two germline ends. The germline gives CDR1 MNHNS, CDR2 SASEGT. The CDR3 coding sequence is TGTGCCACCGGGCCCAGGGGATTAGATCAGCCCCAGCATTTT. It is translated as CATGPRGLDQPQHF.

In this sample, this clone turned up a few times. This chain joins TRBV18 and TRBJ2-3; TRBD1 aligns across 7 bases. V lost 4 bases, J lost 1 base, and 8 bases stayed unmatched. The CDR3 runs 16 residues. The germline V gene encodes CDR1 KGHSH and CDR2 LQKENI. In DNA form, the CDR3 reads TGTGCCAGCTCACTACAGGACAGGTGGGGCACAGATACGCAGTATTTT. Amino acids: CASSLQDRWGTDTQYF.

The chain employs TRBV5-6 and TRBJ1-4; no reliable D call. The CDR3 totals 14 residues. In germline, CDR1 is SGHDT, CDR2 YYEEEE. Trimming cost V 2 bases and J 2 bases, with 7 bases left between them. The CDR3 DNA reads as TGTGCCAGCAGCTTTTTGGGCACTAATGAAAAACTGTTTTTT. This codes for CASSFLGTNEKLFF.

V and J are TRBV7-2 and TRBJ2-7; D perhaps matches TRBD2 (6 bases). This CDR3 contains 16 residues. V was trimmed by 2 bases and J by 0 bases, leaving 14 bases between them. Germline CDR1 reads SGHTA; CDR2 reads FQGNSA. The CDR3 bases are TGTGCCAGCAGCTTATGGGGCGGGGCCAGCTCCTACGAGCAGTACTTC. This codes for CASSLWGGASSYEQYF.

Points on this clone: In the same sample, other DNA sequences code for this CDR3. This chain links TRBV25-1 with TRBJ2-5; no firm D call. CDR1 is MGHDK and CDR2 is SYGVNS in the germline V gene. The V end was cut by 2 bases, the J end by 1 base, with 5 bases between. The CDR3 contains 13 residues. CDR3 nucleotides: TGTGCCAGCAGTGAAGGCGCCCAAGAGACCCAGTACTTC. It is translated as CASSEGAQETQYF.

This clone was seen only a few times. The chain joins TRBV7-9 to TRBJ1-5; no reliable D call. The V end lost 5 bases, the J end lost 0 bases, and 5 bases lay between the germline ends. Per the germline V gene, CDR1 is SEHNR and CDR2 is FQNEAQ (reference sequence). This CDR3 has 13 residues. This CDR3 is CASSPYSNQPQHF. CDR3 nucleotide sequence: TGTGCCAGCAGCCCGTATAGCAATCAGCCCCAGCATTTT.

CDR3 coding DNA: TGTGCCAGCAGCCCCGAGTATCCTGGAAACACCATATATTTT. This encodes CASSPEYPGNTIYF. The rearrangement joins TRBV9 to TRBJ1-3; unclear D gene. The CDR3 is 14 amino acids. The ends were cut back, 4 bases at V and 2 bases at J, with 10 bases in the middle. Germline V lookup: CDR1 SGDLS, CDR2 YYNGEE.

The chain combines TRBV29-1 with TRBJ1-1, with D possibly being TRBD1 (5 bases). V was shortened by 5 bases and J by 3 bases, with 13 bases between the two germline ends. CDR1 SQVTM and CDR2 ANQGSEA come from the germline V gene. CDR3 size: 13 residues. CDR3 bases: TGCAGCGTTAGTTATGACAGAGACACTGAAGCTTTCTTT. It encodes CSVSYDRDTEAFF.